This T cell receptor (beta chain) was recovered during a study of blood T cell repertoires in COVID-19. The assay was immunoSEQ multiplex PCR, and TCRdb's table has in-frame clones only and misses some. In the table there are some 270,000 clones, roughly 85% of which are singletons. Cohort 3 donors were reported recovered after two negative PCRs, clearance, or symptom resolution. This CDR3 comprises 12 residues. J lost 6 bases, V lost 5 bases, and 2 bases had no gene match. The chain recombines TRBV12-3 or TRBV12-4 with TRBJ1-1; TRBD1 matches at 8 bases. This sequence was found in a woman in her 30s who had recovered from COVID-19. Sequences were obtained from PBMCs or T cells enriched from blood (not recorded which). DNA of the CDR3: TGTGCCAGCAGTACAGGGGGTCCTGAAGCTTTCTTT. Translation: CASSTGGPEAFF.